This T cell receptor (beta chain) is drawn from a study of T cell changes during pregnancy in multiple sclerosis. Trimming removed 2 bases from V and 1 base from J, with 11 bases in between. The length of the CDR3 is 15 residues. Germline lookup yields CDR1 MNHEY and CDR2 SVGAGI. Clones were sequenced by immunoSEQ multiplex PCR, and TCRdb holds only the in-frame ones, with some missing. Here the sample spans 85,000 to 100,000 clones, almost 95% being singletons. The sequencing here drew on peripheral blood, taken in the first trimester of pregnancy. V and J are TRBV6-5 and TRBJ1-1; D is ambiguous. The TCR comes from a female donor with multiple sclerosis, enrolled in a pregnancy study. CDR3 protein: CASSYRGLSNTEAFF. CDR3 sequence (DNA): TGTGCCAGCAGTTACCGCGGACTTTCGAACACTGAAGCTTTCTTT.